This TCR beta chain was recorded in a study of cytomegalovirus exposure and HLA in healthy donors. Study information: A later analysis reported the same platform for the 90 to 150 validation repertoires and the roughly 650 first-cohort repertoires. General study points: In vitro data verified a few CMV-associated chains as specific for CMV antigens.

Worth noting for this clone: Its specificity is not known.

The repertoire was sequenced with immunoSEQ multiplex PCR; TCRdb's copy has only in-frame clones and lacks some. This sample has tens of thousands of clones, with around 90% found just once. Germline CDR1 reads SGHTA; CDR2 reads FQGNSA. The V end lost 8 bases, the J end lost 0 bases, and 10 bases lay between the germline ends. The CDR3 loop spans 14 amino acids. The sequenced sample consisted of PBMCs. V gene TRBV7-2 combines with J gene TRBJ2-2; the D is unclear. The clonotype originates from a woman between 18 and 29 years old in good health and CMV-seropositive. The CDR3 coding sequence is TGTGCCAGCCGAGGCAGAACGAACACCGGGGAGCTGTTTTTT. Amino acid sequence: CASRGRTNTGELFF.